This TCR beta chain was documented in a study of T cells in Graves' hyperthyroidism and ophthalmopathy. Lactation, pregnancy, other autoimmune disease or uncontrolled infection led to exclusion of patients. Clinical symptoms, serum thyroxine and TRAb, thyroid ultrasound and orbital computed tomography together formed the diagnostic basis. This sample holds PBMCs from less than 11 ml fresh peripheral blood. V dropped 3 bases and J dropped 2; count of bases not matched to a gene: 5. Looked up from germline, CDR1 is SGHRS and CDR2 is YFSETQ. The CDR3 is made up of 15 amino acids. TCR beta CDR3 regions were amplified from RNA. HTBI primers were the set used in a first-round RT-PCR of the TCR CDR3. TCRdb called the multiplex PCR reads again in MiXCR, with one record for every CDR3 protein. The sample lists some 580,000 distinct CDR3 sequences, more than 15% occurring once.

The J gene is TRBJ2-1, the V gene TRBV5-1, with 7 bases that match TRBD2. The receptor was isolated from a woman aged 40 to 55 with Graves' ophthalmopathy. Material: blood. Here the CDR3 reads CASSSIAGTYNEQFF. The CDR3 DNA is TGCGCCAGCAGCTCAATAGCGGGTACCTACAATGAGCAGTTCTTC.